The 15 T cell receptor beta chains below come from one sample, sequenced in a study of CD8+ T cells in alopecia areata listed by TCRdb under 2018. Taken with the paper, the label for time point translates to: roughly 26 weeks on oral tofacitinib. In light of the paper, this sample's treatment or condition label describes: oral pan-JAK inhibitor, 5-10 mg twice daily. The receptor library was made with the immunoSEQ multiplex PCR assay. To provide template for TCR sequencing, every sample had RNA extracted and reverse transcribed into cDNA. The table comes from immuneACCESS by way of TCRdb, which keeps in-frame sequences with V and J called. Part of the clones is missing from these tables; in studies checked, under half for an unresolved V gene and the rest for unknown reasons. The sample yields over 100,000 clones; roughly three fifths were counted once. Clones ranked in the top ten supply 12% of the sample.

Here the sequenced sample was CD8+ T cells sorted from blood, taken at week 24, from a patient treated with tofacitinib. The receptors derive from a human donor with alopecia areata.

This clone was detected only once. The chain recombines TRBV27 with TRBJ1-2; D not certain. With 4 bases removed from V and 2 bases from J, the gap between germline ends came to 8 bases. CDR1 is MNHEY and CDR2 is SMNVEV in the germline V gene (reference sequence). The CDR3 length is 13 residues. In nucleotides, the CDR3 is TGTGCCAGCAGTTCCCCAGGAAACTATGGCTACACCTTC. Amino acids: CASSSPGNYGYTF.

V is TRBV5-6 and J is TRBJ2-7; D could derive from TRBD1 or TRBD2 (5 bases each). This CDR3 has 15 amino acids. Deletions cut 5 bases from V and 4 bases from J, with 19 bases between. CDR1 and CDR2 from the germline V gene are SGHDT and YYEEEE. The CDR3 coding sequence is TGTGCCAGCAGACTATACGAGGGGCCTCTATACGAGCAGTACTTC. This gives the protein CASRLYEGPLYEQYF.

The chain is built from TRBV7-9 and TRBJ2-1; 8 bases line up with TRBD1. This CDR3 has 14 amino acids. After removal of 2 bases from V and 9 bases from J, the junction contained 6 bases not matched to a gene. Germline lookup yields CDR1 SEHNR and CDR2 FQNEAQ (reference sequence). For the CDR3, the DNA is TGTGCCAGCAGCTTACCCAGGGGGCGGCGTGAGCAGTTCTTC. Its protein product is CASSLPRGRREQFF.

The chain is built from TRBV7-9 and TRBJ1-1, with D possibly TRBD1 on 5 matching bases. V dropped 5 bases and J dropped 3 bases, with 13 bases sitting between them. The CDR3 extends over 14 amino acids. CDR1 SEHNR and CDR2 FQNEAQ come from the germline V gene (reference sequence). CDR3 in amino acids: CASSPVQGDTEAFF. CDR3 bases: TGTGCCAGCAGCCCGGTGCAGGGAGACACTGAAGCTTTCTTT.

The V call is TRBV12-5, the J call TRBJ2-3; no reliable D call. Germline CDR1 and CDR2: LGHNT and FRNRAP. V lost 1 base and J lost 2, with 7 bases in between. The CDR3 is 14 residues long. CDR3 nucleotides: TGTGCTAGTGGTTTGGACAGCCTCACAGATACGCAGTATTTT. Residues: CASGLDSLTDTQYF.

This clone was counted a few times. For the CDR3, the DNA is TGTGCCAGCAGTTTAGGGACAGGAGTGAACACTGAAGCTTTCTTT. Amino acids: CASSLGTGVNTEAFF. The chain couples TRBV27 to TRBJ1-1, with 8 bases identical to TRBD1. Germline V lookup: CDR1 MNHEY, CDR2 SMNVEV (reference sequence). The CDR3 is 15 residues long. Losses at the gene ends were 2 bases for V and 0 bases for J; bases not matched to a gene: 2.

CDR3: CAISEGQDSSYNSPLHF. CDR3 in DNA: TGTGCCATCAGTGAGGGACAGGATAGCTCCTATAATTCACCCCTCCACTTT. This chain joins TRBV10-3 and TRBJ1-6, with 7 bases lining up with TRBD1. Germline values: CDR1 ENHRY, CDR2 SYGVKD. V was clipped by 2 bases and J by 0 bases; unmatched bases: 4. CDR3 length: 17 residues.

V gene TRBV9 combines with J gene TRBJ1-2, with a possible D match to TRBD1 (6 bases). Trimming removed 4 bases from V and 4 bases from J, with 14 bases in between. The germline V gene encodes CDR1 SGDLS and CDR2 YYNGEE. This CDR3 has 14 residues. The CDR3 loop is CASSLGQSFYGYTF. The CDR3 DNA is TGTGCCAGCAGCCTCGGACAGAGCTTCTATGGCTACACCTTC.

Concerning this clone itself: This CDR3 is also generated by other DNA sequences in the sample. The genes are TRBV6-5 and TRBJ1-1; D is undetermined. Germline V gene lookup returns CDR1 MNHEY and CDR2 SVGAGI. Trimming pared 6 bases from V and 5 bases from J, leaving 7 bases between. The CDR3 loop spans 11 amino acids. CDR3 sequence (DNA): TGTGCCAGCAGCCCGGGAACTGAAGCTTTCTTT. Its protein product is CASSPGTEAFF.

This chain joins TRBV30 and TRBJ1-2; 8 positions match TRBD1. Germline CDR1 GTSNPN, CDR2 SVGIG (reference sequence). This CDR3 has 14 amino acids. J was trimmed by 10 bases and V by 0 bases; bases with no gene match: 10. The CDR3 DNA reads TGTGCCTGGAGTGTACCCTCGGACAGGGACGACTACACCTTC. Protein: CAWSVPSDRDDYTF. Full variable domain (remainder filled in from reference TRBV30 and TRBJ1-2): SQTIHQWPATLVQPVGSPLSLECTVEGTSNPNLYWYRQAAGRGLQLLFYSVGIGQISSEVPQNLSASRPQDRQFILSSKKLLLSDSGFYLCAWSVPSDRDDYTFGSGTRLTVV.

CDR3 sequence reads: CASSLAEGARYNEQFF. Here the CDR3 DNA reads TGTGCCAGCAGCTTAGCGGAGGGGGCACGATACAATGAGCAGTTCTTC. The rearrangement joins TRBV11-1 to TRBJ2-1; tentatively, D is TRBD1 (7 bases). V gave up 0 bases and J gave up 4 bases, with 13 bases separating them. The length of the CDR3 is 16 residues. Germline CDR1 and CDR2: SGHAT and FQDESV (reference sequence).

This chain connects TRBV7-3 to TRBJ2-5, with 11 bases identical to TRBD2. The V and J ends lost 5 bases and 4 bases, in that order; junction bases with no gene match: 3. Per germline, CDR1 SGHTA and CDR2 FQGTGA. The CDR3 extends over 14 amino acids. This CDR3 reads CASSATSGGETQYF. The CDR3 bases are TGTGCCAGCAGCGCAACTAGCGGGGGAGAGACCCAGTACTTC. Full variable domain (outside the CDR3, taken from reference TRBV7-3 and TRBJ2-5): GAGVSQTPSNKVTEKGKYVELRCDPISGHTALYWYRQSLGQGPEFLIYFQGTGAADDSGLPNDRFFAVRPEGSVSTLKIQRTERGDSAVYLCASSATSGGETQYFGPGTRLLVL.

This chain uses TRBV19 with TRBJ2-3; TRBD2 matches 8 bases. V shed 5 bases and J 7 bases; nucleotides not matched to a gene: 8. The germline V gene has CDR1 LNHDA and CDR2 SQIVND (reference sequence). The CDR3 is made up of 14 amino acids. The chain's CDR3 is CASSERGGRYTQYF. The CDR3 coding sequence is TGTGCCAGTAGTGAACGGGGGGGCCGTTATACGCAGTATTTT.

The rearrangement uses TRBV2 and TRBJ2-7; the D gene is possibly TRBD2 (5 bases). Germline CDR1 and CDR2: SNHLY and FYNNEI. The V end lost 2 bases, the J end lost 5 bases, and 10 bases lay between the germline ends. The CDR3 runs 13 residues. CDR3 coding DNA: TGTGCCAGCAGTGAAATATTGAGGGACGAGCAGTACTTC. Encoded protein: CASSEILRDEQYF. The complete variable domain, with remaining parts taken from reference TRBV2 and TRBJ2-7, reads EPEVTQTPSHQVTQMGQEVILRCVPISNHLYFYWYRQILGQKVEFLVSFYNNEISEKSEIFDDQFSVERPDGSNFTLKIRSTKLEDSAMYFCASSEILRDEQYFGPGTRLTVT.

The CDR3 coding sequence is TGTGCCGGGGGGACAGGGGACGAGCAGTACTTC. It encodes CAGGTGDEQYF. The genes are TRBV6-5 and TRBJ2-7, with 10 bases aligning to TRBD1. V lost 11 bases, J lost 5 bases, and 3 bases stayed unmatched. Per the germline V gene, CDR1 is MNHEY and CDR2 is SVGAGI. The CDR3 runs 11 residues.